Following are 20 T cell receptor beta chains from one sample sequenced in a study of siplizumab effects on memory and regulatory T cells (dated by TCRdb to between 2018 and 2021). The method was the immunoSEQ multiplex PCR assay. TCRdb stores this immuneACCESS table with in-frame sequences only. Part of the clones is absent; in the studies checked, under half of the shortfall reflects unresolved V genes, and no reason is known for the rest. In all, the sample holds 85,000 to 130,000 clones, and less than 95% of those were seen once. The ten largest account for around 0.6% of the sample. The specimen was Tregs sorted from blood. Source of these receptors: a human donor in good health.

The chain couples TRBV5-1 to TRBJ2-3; 10 bases match TRBD2. The V gene's germline CDR1 is SGHRS and CDR2 YFSETQ. The CDR3 loop spans 15 amino acids. V shed 6 bases, J shed 3 bases, and the junction held 7 bases outside the gene matches. CDR3 coding DNA: TGCGCCAGCACCAGGGGACTAGCGTGGACAGATACGCAGTATTTT. Translating it yields CASTRGLAWTDTQYF.

The chain links TRBV28 to TRBJ1-2; TRBD1 might be the D (5 bases). The CDR3 consists of 14 residues. CDR1 and CDR2 (germline): MDHEN, SYDVKM. V was shortened by 8 bases and J by 6 bases, with 19 bases between the two germline ends. The CDR3 DNA follows: TGTGCCAGCTCGTTTTCCGGGACTCGAAATGGCTACACCTTC. Amino acid sequence: CASSFSGTRNGYTF.

The rearrangement uses TRBV25-1 and TRBJ1-5, with unresolved D. The V end lost 0 bases, the J end lost 6 bases, and 18 bases lay between the germline ends. CDR1 is MGHDK and CDR2 is SYGVNS in the germline V gene. CDR3 size: 17 residues. In DNA form, the CDR3 reads TGTGCCAGCAGTGAATACAAGGTTCGGCTGCTCCTTCAGCCCCAGCATTTT. This codes for CASSEYKVRLLLQPQHF.

The J gene is TRBJ1-2, the V gene TRBV28; TRBD1 might be the D (6 bases). Germline loops: CDR1 MDHEN, CDR2 SYDVKM. This CDR3 spans 13 amino acids. With 4 bases removed from V and 3 bases from J, the gap between germline ends came to 9 bases. This chain's CDR3 is CASSSGQYYGYTF. The CDR3 nucleotides read TGTGCCAGCAGTTCCGGACAGTACTATGGCTACACCTTC.

The rearrangement links TRBV6-1 to TRBJ2-7, with D possibly matching TRBD1 (5 bases). Germline CDR1 is MNHNS and CDR2 is SASEGT. CDR3 length: 15 residues. With 5 bases removed from V and 2 bases from J, the gap between germline ends came to 16 bases. The CDR3 nucleotides are TGTGCCAGCAGTCCTAGTGTACAGGCCCCCTACGAGCAGTACTTC. Translating gives CASSPSVQAPYEQYF.

The V call is TRBV6-5, the J call TRBJ2-1; D not certain. Trimming removed 10 bases at V and 6 bases at J, with 19 bases between. Germline CDR1 reads MNHEY; CDR2 reads SVGAGI. This CDR3 comprises 14 residues. This CDR3 is CATGPRRYANEQFF. The CDR3 nucleotides are TGTGCCACCGGACCCCGGCGTTACGCCAATGAGCAGTTCTTC.

The chain uses TRBV7-9 and TRBJ1-1; 7 positions agree with TRBD1. The V gene end was trimmed by 5 bases and the J gene end by 4 bases; junction bases not matched to a gene: 10. Germline CDR1 SEHNR, CDR2 FQNEAQ (reference sequence). The CDR3 length is 15 residues. CDR3 in DNA: TGTGCCAGCAGCCCATTACAGGGGCGAGTCACTGAAGCTTTCTTT. It encodes CASSPLQGRVTEAFF.

The chain has TRBV11-2 and TRBJ2-7, with D hard to call. V was cut by 0 bases and J by 7 bases, with 7 bases left in between. Germline V lookup: CDR1 SGHAT, CDR2 FQNNGV. CDR3 length: 12 amino acids. The CDR3 region has the DNA TGTGCCAGCAGCTTAGATCCGTGGGAGCAGTACTTC. Amino acids: CASSLDPWEQYF.

The chain carries TRBV27 and TRBJ2-3; D is undetermined. Germline loops: CDR1 MNHEY, CDR2 SMNVEV (reference sequence). The CDR3 is 14 amino acids. V dropped 3 bases and J dropped 0 bases, with 7 bases sitting between them. This chain's CDR3 is CASSLWASTDTQYF. The CDR3 DNA reads TGTGCCAGCAGTTTGTGGGCCAGCACAGATACGCAGTATTTT.

The rearrangement links TRBV6-5 to TRBJ1-3; D gene uncertain. Per the germline V gene, CDR1 is MNHEY and CDR2 is SVGAGI. Trimming left V 5 bases short and J 4 bases short, with 3 bases between. This CDR3 comprises 11 residues. CDR3 sequence reads: CASSRGNTIYF. The CDR3 nucleotides are TGTGCCAGCAGTCGGGGAAACACCATATATTTT.

This rearrangement joins TRBV19 to TRBJ1-3, with D possibly TRBD1 on 5 matching bases. Germline CDR1 is LNHDA and CDR2 is SQIVND (reference sequence). V lost 5 bases, J lost 0 bases, and 8 bases lay in between. The CDR3 is 14 residues long. The CDR3 DNA sequence: TGTGCCAGTAGTGTGACAGCCTCTGGAAACACCATATATTTT. Encoded protein: CASSVTASGNTIYF.

The rearrangement joins TRBV6-1 to TRBJ2-5; TRBD2 aligns across 11 bases. Losses at the gene ends were 4 bases for V and 5 bases for J; bases not matched to a gene: 9. This CDR3 has 16 residues. CDR1 is MNHNS and CDR2 is SASEGT in the germline V gene. CDR3 nucleotides: TGTGCCAGCAGTGTCATAGCGGGAGGGCCGGGGGAGACCCAGTACTTC. It translates to CASSVIAGGPGETQYF.

The rearrangement links TRBV5-5 to TRBJ2-7; 9 nucleotides line up with TRBD1. Germline V gives CDR1 SGHKS, CDR2 YYEKEE (reference sequence). J was trimmed by 3 bases and V by 0 bases; bases with no gene match: 4. The CDR3 is made up of 15 amino acids. The CDR3, as DNA: TGTGCCAGCAGCTTGGGGACAGGGGAGATCTACGAGCAGTACTTC. This sequence encodes CASSLGTGEIYEQYF.

This chain connects TRBV27 to TRBJ2-1, with 12 positions matching TRBD2. The CDR3 has 14 residues. J was trimmed by 14 bases and V by 4 bases; bases with no gene match: 9. CDR1 is MNHEY and CDR2 is SMNVEV in the germline V gene (reference sequence). CDR3 in amino acids: CASSSSLAGGFEFF. As DNA, the CDR3 is TGTGCCAGCAGTTCCTCACTAGCGGGAGGTTTCGAGTTCTTC.

The V and J genes are TRBV7-9 and TRBJ2-7; 7 bases are a match to TRBD2. V gave up 3 bases and J gave up 1 base; unmatched junction bases: 6. CDR1 SEHNR and CDR2 FQNEAQ come from the germline V gene (reference sequence). The CDR3 loop spans 15 amino acids. The CDR3 DNA reads as TGTGCCAGCAGCTTTTCTTGGGAGGGGTCCTACGAGCAGTACTTC. This gives the protein CASSFSWEGSYEQYF.

J is TRBJ1-2 and V is TRBV28; D not resolved. The CDR3 length is 15 residues. Between the trimmed V and J ends, which lost 5 bases and 6 bases, there was a span of 19 bases. Per germline, CDR1 MDHEN and CDR2 SYDVKM. The CDR3 here is CASSPRTRWSHGYTF. CDR3 sequence (DNA): TGTGCCAGCAGTCCTCGGACTAGGTGGTCTCATGGCTACACCTTC.

The gene calls are TRBV5-1 and TRBJ1-1; TRBD1 is a possible D gene (6 bases). Germline V gene lookup returns CDR1 SGHRS and CDR2 YFSETQ. CDR3 length: 12 residues. Deletions cut 5 bases from V and 8 bases from J, with 13 bases between. CDR3: CASSRSTGEAFF. The CDR3, as DNA: TGCGCCAGCAGTCGATCTACAGGGGAAGCTTTCTTT.

The chain joins TRBV19 to TRBJ1-2; D ambiguous. This CDR3 contains 13 residues. V gave up 2 bases and J gave up 8 bases, with 12 bases separating them. Germline CDR1 reads LNHDA; CDR2 reads SQIVND (reference sequence). CDR3 DNA: TGTGCCAGTAGTATACGGGCTCCACAGGGCTACACCTTC. This gives the protein CASSIRAPQGYTF.

This chain connects TRBV5-1 to TRBJ2-1, with D possibly being TRBD2 (6 bases). Germline lookup yields CDR1 SGHRS and CDR2 YFSETQ. Trimming took off 4 bases at V and 8 bases at J, with 16 bases between the two ends. The CDR3 is 14 residues long. In DNA form, the CDR3 reads TGCGCCAGCAGCGCGCCGGGGGAGAGTCATGAGCAGTTCTTC. This sequence encodes CASSAPGESHEQFF.

The chain recombines TRBV28 with TRBJ2-3, with D uncertain. Per germline, CDR1 MDHEN and CDR2 SYDVKM. The CDR3 has 13 residues. V lost 5 bases to trimming and J lost 9 bases, with 15 bases between them. The chain's CDR3 is CASSAVRGGTQYF. The CDR3 DNA reads TGTGCCAGCAGTGCTGTACGTGGTGGGACGCAGTATTTT.